This T cell receptor beta chain was documented in a study of cytomegalovirus exposure and HLA in healthy donors. The germline CDR1 and CDR2 sequences are KGHSH and LQKENI. V was cut by 2 bases and J by 1 base, with 8 bases left in between. This CDR3 region has 14 residues. Researchers ran the PCR with 60 Vbeta and 13 Jbeta primers. Method: immunoSEQ multiplex PCR; TCRdb's copy keeps in-frame clones and lacks some. Among about 110,000 clones listed, 65% to 90% were seen once. Comments on this clone: The same CDR3 arises from other DNA sequences in this sample as well.

The sample taken for sequencing was PBMCs. V gene TRBV18 combines with J gene TRBJ1-1; a possible D gene is TRBD1 (6 bases). The clonotype was recovered from a man aged 50-59 years in good health and CMV-seronegative. The CDR3 spells CASSPSTGNTEAFF. CDR3 in DNA: TGTGCCAGCTCACCATCGACAGGGAACACTGAAGCTTTCTTT. The full variable domain, with the rest looked up from reference TRBV18 and TRBJ1-1, is NAGVMQNPRHLVRRRGQEARLRCSPMKGHSHVYWYRQLPEEGLKFMVYLQKENIIDESGMPKERFSAEFPKEGPSILRIQQVVRGDSAAYFCASSPSTGNTEAFFGQGTRLTVV.